This TCR beta chain was profiled in a study of cytomegalovirus exposure and HLA in healthy donors. The CDR3 length is 15 residues. The germline CDR1 and CDR2 sequences are SGHVS and FNYEAQ. The ends lost 5 bases at V and 8 bases at J; junction bases unmatched: 13. Comment on this clone: What it binds is not known.

Study results and caveats: Follow-up analysis found HLA locus-dependent TCR association rates, highest for DRB1 and lowest for HLA-C.

Primers for the PCR totalled 60 Vbeta and 13 Jbeta. Sequencing was performed with immunoSEQ multiplex PCR; in TCRdb, only in-frame clones are kept and a portion is missing. The sample yields some 110,000 clones, 75% to 85% seen once. The origin of this receptor is a woman aged 18-30 years in good health and CMV-seropositive. Source material: PBMCs. The chain has TRBV7-6 and TRBJ1-2; 8 nucleotides agree with TRBD1. In DNA, the CDR3 is TGTGCCAGCAGCGGACCCCTGACAGGGGTTAAGGGCTACACCTTC. Protein: CASSGPLTGVKGYTF. The full variable domain, with the rest looked up from reference TRBV7-6 and TRBJ1-2, is GAGVSQSPRYKVTKRGQDVALRCDPISGHVSLYWYRQALGQGPEFLTYFNYEAQQDKSGLPNDRFSAERPEGSISTLTIQRTEQRDSAMYRCASSGPLTGVKGYTFGSGTRLTVV.